These T cell receptor beta chains were read from a single sample in a study of control samples from healthy donors and cancer patients. Method: immunoSEQ multiplex PCR; TCRdb's copy keeps in-frame clones and lacks some. The data contain tens of thousands of clones, approximately 87% of them singletons. Sequenced input: blood. The receptor set was obtained from a man in his 60s in good health. CDR3s include the opening cysteine and the closing phenylalanine or tryptophan. A D gene is named only where the DNA matches it firmly.

cdr3_length v_call d_call cdr3_aa
15 TRBV2 TRBD2 CASSATSARTDTQYF
13 TRBV7-2 - CASSRYSNSPLHF
14 TRBV25-1 - CASSDTGFGNTIYF
13 TRBV10-3 - CAISVDTTDTQYF
12 TRBV30 - CAWSGSNQPQHF
14 TRBV27 - CASSFRQASSPLHF
15 TRBV19 - CATKQAPNSGNTIYF
16 TRBV7-2 TRBD1 CASSRDRTASTYGYTF
15 TRBV5-4 - CASRGGIATNEKLFF
15 TRBV30 TRBD1 CAWSANFGRGYGYTF
13 TRBV5-6 - CASSSPNQETQYF
17 TRBV7-2 TRBD2 CASSLGGASGSQETQYF
14 TRBV3-1/TRBV3-2 TRBD1 CASGQGGVNTEAFF
15 TRBV6-1 - CASSEAGTGYNEQFF
12 TRBV10-2 - CASSETGEKLFF
17 TRBV7-2 TRBD1 CASSSRDRGPRSTEAFF
17 TRBV28 TRBD2 CASSLGLSGRLGKTQYF
14 TRBV30 - CAWSRGSQRGELFF
13 TRBV9 - CASSDSSGNTIYF
17 TRBV25-1 - CASSANSRTGRTDTQYF
16 TRBV5-1 TRBD1 CASSLGTGSSGNTIYF
14 TRBV30 - CAQRGPSSGNTIYF
13 TRBV19 - CASSILGDTEAFF
14 TRBV5-6 - CASSLERAGGVLTF
16 TRBV30 - CAWSVRRVESTDTQYF
15 TRBV5-8 - CASSTKGPGANVLTF
16 TRBV24-1 TRBD2 CATSDWASGPTNEQFF
16 TRBV5-1 - CASSLEVGTNTGELFF
14 TRBV6-5 - CASSLQRSNQPQHF
14 TRBV19 - CASKGLVNTGELFF
13 TRBV5-1 TRBD2 CASSFGGGETQYF
13 TRBV11-1 - CASSLLVPGEQFF
15 TRBV10-3 TRBD1 CAISPRQGQNTEAFF
14 TRBV10-3 - CAISARDGYTEAFF
12 TRBV19 - CASSPLGREQYF
15 TRBV7-2 TRBD2 CASTSSGGAFNEQFF
15 TRBV4-3 TRBD1 CASSQAVGTVDAQYF
14 TRBV6-5 - CASNSLSGANVLTF
16 TRBV6-1 - CASSEALGTPNTEAFF
18 TRBV5-4 TRBD2 CASSLGLSGGSNTGELFF
11 TRBV28 - CASSTINIQYF
13 TRBV30 - CALTEGGSETQYF
15 TRBV18 - CASSPLTGGIDTQYF
13 TRBV11-1 - CASSPGSNYGYTF
16 TRBV7-9 TRBD1 CASSSKLDRGKQEQYF
16 TRBV5-4 - CASSLEPSGPQETQYF
16 TRBV27 - CASSLAGDSPGNTIYF
13 TRBV2 TRBD2 CASSARLAAEQYF
17 TRBV19 TRBD2 CASMASGSMRVAGELFF
15 TRBV7-3 - CASSLRDGGSYEQYF
16 TRBV5-1 TRBD1 CASSPRQGSRGTEAFF
14 TRBV7-2 TRBD1 CASSFGTGHTEAFF
14 TRBV6-1 TRBD1 CASSDDRGNEKLFF
13 TRBV27 - CASSPIHLAPLHF
14 TRBV30 TRBD1 CACDRGRVYTEAFF
15 TRBV28 TRBD1 CASSLGRGPRQPQHF
16 TRBV5-1 - CASSFTVGRNTGELFF
14 TRBV2 TRBD1 CASRIEQGGTEAFF
12 TRBV18 - CASSHGDREAFF
14 TRBV4-3 - CASSQEKRNTEAFF